The 4 T cell receptor beta chains given below trace back to one sample, sequenced in a study of blood T cell repertoires in COVID-19 (TCRdb year 2020). The method was the immunoSEQ multiplex PCR assay. TCRdb re-hosts the immuneACCESS table, in-frame sequences only. Its copies lack some clones; in the studies checked, an unresolved V gene accounts for under half of them, and the cause for the rest is not known. Across this sample there are around 380,000 clones, with over 75% seen only once. 1.3% of the sample is held by the ten biggest clonotypes. Sequences were obtained from PBMCs or T cells enriched from blood (not recorded which). The receptors here all came from a man aged 30 to 45 who had recovered from COVID-19.

The chain couples TRBV6-2 or TRBV6-3 to TRBJ1-2, with TRBD1 matching 7 bases. With 4 bases clipped from V and 10 bases from J, the junction kept 9 bases outside the gene matches. The CDR3 has 13 amino acids. The germline gives CDR1 MNHEY, CDR2 SVGEGT. The CDR3, as DNA: TGTGCCAGCAGTTTCTCAGGGGGTCCTGTCTACACCTTC. Its protein product is CASSFSGGPVYTF.

V gene TRBV5-1 combines with J gene TRBJ2-5; the match to TRBD1 covers 9 bases. The trim removed 0 bases at V and 5 bases at J, leaving 8 bases unmatched. Germline V gives CDR1 SGHRS, CDR2 YFSETQ. The length of the CDR3 is 16 residues. CDR3 bases: TGCGCCAGCAGCTTGGAAGGGACAGGGAGGATGGAGACCCAGTACTTC. Amino acid sequence: CASSLEGTGRMETQYF.

The chain has TRBV30 and TRBJ2-1; D not resolved. The CDR3 consists of 11 residues. Trimming took off 1 base at V and 7 bases at J, with 5 bases between the two ends. Per germline, CDR1 GTSNPN and CDR2 SVGIG (reference sequence). This chain's CDR3 is CAWSGANEQFF. CDR3 DNA: TGTGCCTGGAGTGGGGCGAATGAGCAGTTCTTC.

This chain links TRBV10-3 with TRBJ2-7, with D possibly matching TRBD1 (6 bases). The CDR3 sequence is 14 residues long. CDR1 and CDR2 (germline): ENHRY, SYGVKD. Trimming cost V 8 bases and J 1 base, with 15 bases left between them. The CDR3 protein is CAIGPTGNSYEQYF. DNA of the CDR3: TGTGCCATCGGACCGACAGGAAATTCCTACGAGCAGTACTTC.